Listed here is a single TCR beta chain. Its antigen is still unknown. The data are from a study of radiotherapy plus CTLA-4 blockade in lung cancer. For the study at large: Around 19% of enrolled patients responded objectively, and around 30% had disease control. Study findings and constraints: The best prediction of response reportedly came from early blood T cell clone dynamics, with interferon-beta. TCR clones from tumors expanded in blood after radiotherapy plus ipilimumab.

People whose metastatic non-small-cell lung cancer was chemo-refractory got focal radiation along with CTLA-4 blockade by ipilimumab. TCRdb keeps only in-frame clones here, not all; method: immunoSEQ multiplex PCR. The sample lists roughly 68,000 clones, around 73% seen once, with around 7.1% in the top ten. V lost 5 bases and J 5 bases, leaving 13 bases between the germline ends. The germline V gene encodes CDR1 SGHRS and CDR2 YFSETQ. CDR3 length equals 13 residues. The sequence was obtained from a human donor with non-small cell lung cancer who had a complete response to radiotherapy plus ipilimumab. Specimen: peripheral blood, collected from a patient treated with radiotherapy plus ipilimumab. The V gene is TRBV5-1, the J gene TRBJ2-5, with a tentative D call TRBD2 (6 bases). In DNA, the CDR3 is TGCGCCAGCAGTATCTTTGGGGGGGAGACCCAGTACTTC. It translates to CASSIFGGETQYF.